The 15 T cell receptor beta chains given below trace back to one sample, sequenced in a study of T cell changes during pregnancy in multiple sclerosis. Measured with immunoSEQ multiplex PCR; TCRdb has only the in-frame clones, and not every one. The sample shows 60,000 to 75,000 clones, more than 90% of them seen only once. The sample was peripheral blood, taken in the second trimester of pregnancy. The receptors shown here come from a female donor with multiple sclerosis, enrolled in a pregnancy study.

The gene calls are TRBV27 and TRBJ2-5; possibly TRBD2 for D (5 bases). V gave up 2 bases and J gave up 2 bases, with 12 bases separating them. The V gene's germline CDR1 is MNHEY and CDR2 SMNVEV (reference sequence). The CDR3 length is 15 residues. For the CDR3, the DNA is TGTGCCAGCAGTTTACTGGGGTCGGGGCAAGAGACCCAGTACTTC. This sequence encodes CASSLLGSGQETQYF.

This rearrangement joins TRBV25-1 to TRBJ1-2, with D possibly matching TRBD1 (5 bases). The germline V and J ends were trimmed by 3 bases and 3 bases, with 8 bases remaining between them. The CDR3 sequence is 13 residues long. CDR1 is MGHDK, CDR2 SYGVNS, per germline. In DNA, the CDR3 is TGTGCCAGCAGTGACACGGGGGACTATGGCTACACCTTC. This translates into CASSDTGDYGYTF.

V gene TRBV27 combines with J gene TRBJ2-7; D gene uncertain. CDR3 length: 14 amino acids. With 2 bases removed from V and 2 bases from J, the gap between germline ends came to 10 bases. CDR1 MNHEY and CDR2 SMNVEV come from the germline V gene (reference sequence). The CDR3 protein is CASSLIGRTYEQYF. The CDR3 nucleotides read TGTGCCAGCAGTTTAATTGGCAGGACCTACGAGCAGTACTTC.

The CDR3 DNA sequence: TGCGCCAGCAGCCCGGGGGTTATGTCCGGGGAGCTGTTTTTT. This sequence encodes CASSPGVMSGELFF. This chain connects TRBV4-3 to TRBJ2-2, with TRBD2 as a possible D gene (6 bases). The length of the CDR3 is 14 residues. Trimming shortened V by 4 bases and J by 6 bases, and 12 bases separated the two germline ends. Germline V gene lookup returns CDR1 LGHNA and CDR2 YSLEER.

V is TRBV4-3 and J is TRBJ1-3; no clear D gene. Trimming stripped 4 bases from V and 0 bases from J, with 7 bases between. Germline CDR1 and CDR2: LGHNA and YSLEER. The CDR3 has 14 amino acids. The CDR3 sequence: CASSPGSSGNTIYF. The DNA of the CDR3 is TGCGCCAGCAGCCCCGGGAGCTCTGGAAACACCATATATTTT.

This clone was counted between two and nine times. The V gene is TRBV25-1, the J gene TRBJ2-1, with D tentatively TRBD1 (6 bases). Deletions cut 1 base from V and 6 bases from J, with 10 bases between. Germline V gene sequence: CDR1 MGHDK, CDR2 SYGVNS. This CDR3 has 14 amino acids. CDR3 sequence (DNA): TGTGCCAGCAGTGAATCCGGCAGGGGCAATGAGCAGTTCTTC. It translates to CASSESGRGNEQFF.

The chain employs TRBV5-6 and TRBJ2-3; TRBD2 agrees at 12 bases. The CDR3 has 17 amino acids. Germline trimming cut 4 bases from V and 6 bases from J; bases unmatched to any gene: 12. Germline-derived CDR1 and CDR2 are SGHDT and YYEEEE. The DNA for the CDR3 is TGTGCCAGCAGCACCGGACTAGCGGGGAACTCCTGGGATACGCAGTATTTT. The encoded protein is CASSTGLAGNSWDTQYF.

The rearrangement links TRBV27 to TRBJ2-2, with D possibly being TRBD2 (6 bases). Trimming took off 2 bases at V and 8 bases at J, with 12 bases between the two ends. CDR3 size: 14 residues. The germline V gene has CDR1 MNHEY and CDR2 SMNVEV (reference sequence). The CDR3 coding sequence is TGTGCCAGCAGTTTAATTTTCCTAGCGGGGGAGCTGTTTTTT. Encoded protein: CASSLIFLAGELFF.

The rearrangement joins TRBV19 to TRBJ2-1; the match to TRBD2 covers 7 bases. The germline V gene encodes CDR1 LNHDA and CDR2 SQIVND (reference sequence). The CDR3 sequence is 14 residues long. J lost 5 bases, V lost 7 bases, and 8 bases had no gene match. The CDR3 region is CASTLGRANNEQFF. CDR3 coding DNA: TGTGCCAGTACCCTAGGGAGGGCGAACAATGAGCAGTTCTTC.

The chain combines TRBV13 with TRBJ2-2, with TRBD2 identical over 8 bases. Trimming at V came to 5 bases and at J to 6 bases, leaving 11 bases not matched to a gene. This CDR3 spans 16 amino acids. Looked up from germline, CDR1 is PRHDT and CDR2 is FYEKMQ (reference sequence). CDR3 loop: CASSLQAGVIAGELFF. CDR3 in DNA: TGTGCCAGCAGCCTACAAGCGGGGGTGATCGCCGGGGAGCTGTTTTTT.

This sequence joins TRBV30 and TRBJ1-2; D gene ambiguous. The germline gives CDR1 GTSNPN, CDR2 SVGIG (reference sequence). Trimming stripped 2 bases from V and 7 bases from J, with 11 bases between. This CDR3 is 12 amino acids long. Written as DNA, the CDR3 is TGTGCCTGGAGTTTACAGAGCGGTGGCTACACCTTC. Translation gives CAWSLQSGGYTF.

The V call is TRBV27, the J call TRBJ2-5; 12 positions agree with TRBD2. The J segment lost 6 bases and the V segment lost 6 bases, leaving 14 bases of the junction unmatched. Germline lookup yields CDR1 MNHEY and CDR2 SMNVEV (reference sequence). The CDR3 is made up of 17 amino acids. The CDR3 nucleotides read TGTGCCAGCAGAAGAGCTAGCGGGGGGGCCACCTGGCAGACCCAGTACTTC. As protein: CASRRASGGATWQTQYF.

The chain joins TRBV19 to TRBJ2-4, with D tentatively TRBD1 (6 bases). Germline V gene sequence: CDR1 LNHDA, CDR2 SQIVND (reference sequence). This CDR3 region has 17 residues. Between the trimmed V and J ends, which lost 1 base and 1 base, there was a span of 14 bases. Written as DNA, the CDR3 is TGTGCCAGTAGTATAGTAGGAACAGGGAGTGCCAAAAACATTCAGTACTTC. Translated: CASSIVGTGSAKNIQYF.

About this clone itself: Distinct nucleotide sequences in the sample also encode this CDR3. This chain uses TRBV5-1 with TRBJ2-7, with a tentative D call TRBD1 (5 bases). V gave up 0 bases and J gave up 6 bases, with 13 bases separating them. The CDR3 has 14 amino acids. Germline V lookup: CDR1 SGHRS, CDR2 YFSETQ. The CDR3 DNA reads TGCGCCAGCAGCTTGGCCGGCAGGGCGCTCGAGCAGTACTTC. This gives the protein CASSLAGRALEQYF.

This chain links TRBV14 with TRBJ1-1; 7 nucleotides match TRBD1. After removal of 5 bases from V and 0 bases from J, the junction contained 9 bases not matched to a gene. Germline V gene sequence: CDR1 SGHDN, CDR2 FVKESK. The CDR3 length is 16 residues. CDR3 amino acids: CASSLTGWYMNTEAFF. The CDR3 DNA sequence: TGTGCCAGCAGCTTGACAGGGTGGTACATGAACACTGAAGCTTTCTTT.